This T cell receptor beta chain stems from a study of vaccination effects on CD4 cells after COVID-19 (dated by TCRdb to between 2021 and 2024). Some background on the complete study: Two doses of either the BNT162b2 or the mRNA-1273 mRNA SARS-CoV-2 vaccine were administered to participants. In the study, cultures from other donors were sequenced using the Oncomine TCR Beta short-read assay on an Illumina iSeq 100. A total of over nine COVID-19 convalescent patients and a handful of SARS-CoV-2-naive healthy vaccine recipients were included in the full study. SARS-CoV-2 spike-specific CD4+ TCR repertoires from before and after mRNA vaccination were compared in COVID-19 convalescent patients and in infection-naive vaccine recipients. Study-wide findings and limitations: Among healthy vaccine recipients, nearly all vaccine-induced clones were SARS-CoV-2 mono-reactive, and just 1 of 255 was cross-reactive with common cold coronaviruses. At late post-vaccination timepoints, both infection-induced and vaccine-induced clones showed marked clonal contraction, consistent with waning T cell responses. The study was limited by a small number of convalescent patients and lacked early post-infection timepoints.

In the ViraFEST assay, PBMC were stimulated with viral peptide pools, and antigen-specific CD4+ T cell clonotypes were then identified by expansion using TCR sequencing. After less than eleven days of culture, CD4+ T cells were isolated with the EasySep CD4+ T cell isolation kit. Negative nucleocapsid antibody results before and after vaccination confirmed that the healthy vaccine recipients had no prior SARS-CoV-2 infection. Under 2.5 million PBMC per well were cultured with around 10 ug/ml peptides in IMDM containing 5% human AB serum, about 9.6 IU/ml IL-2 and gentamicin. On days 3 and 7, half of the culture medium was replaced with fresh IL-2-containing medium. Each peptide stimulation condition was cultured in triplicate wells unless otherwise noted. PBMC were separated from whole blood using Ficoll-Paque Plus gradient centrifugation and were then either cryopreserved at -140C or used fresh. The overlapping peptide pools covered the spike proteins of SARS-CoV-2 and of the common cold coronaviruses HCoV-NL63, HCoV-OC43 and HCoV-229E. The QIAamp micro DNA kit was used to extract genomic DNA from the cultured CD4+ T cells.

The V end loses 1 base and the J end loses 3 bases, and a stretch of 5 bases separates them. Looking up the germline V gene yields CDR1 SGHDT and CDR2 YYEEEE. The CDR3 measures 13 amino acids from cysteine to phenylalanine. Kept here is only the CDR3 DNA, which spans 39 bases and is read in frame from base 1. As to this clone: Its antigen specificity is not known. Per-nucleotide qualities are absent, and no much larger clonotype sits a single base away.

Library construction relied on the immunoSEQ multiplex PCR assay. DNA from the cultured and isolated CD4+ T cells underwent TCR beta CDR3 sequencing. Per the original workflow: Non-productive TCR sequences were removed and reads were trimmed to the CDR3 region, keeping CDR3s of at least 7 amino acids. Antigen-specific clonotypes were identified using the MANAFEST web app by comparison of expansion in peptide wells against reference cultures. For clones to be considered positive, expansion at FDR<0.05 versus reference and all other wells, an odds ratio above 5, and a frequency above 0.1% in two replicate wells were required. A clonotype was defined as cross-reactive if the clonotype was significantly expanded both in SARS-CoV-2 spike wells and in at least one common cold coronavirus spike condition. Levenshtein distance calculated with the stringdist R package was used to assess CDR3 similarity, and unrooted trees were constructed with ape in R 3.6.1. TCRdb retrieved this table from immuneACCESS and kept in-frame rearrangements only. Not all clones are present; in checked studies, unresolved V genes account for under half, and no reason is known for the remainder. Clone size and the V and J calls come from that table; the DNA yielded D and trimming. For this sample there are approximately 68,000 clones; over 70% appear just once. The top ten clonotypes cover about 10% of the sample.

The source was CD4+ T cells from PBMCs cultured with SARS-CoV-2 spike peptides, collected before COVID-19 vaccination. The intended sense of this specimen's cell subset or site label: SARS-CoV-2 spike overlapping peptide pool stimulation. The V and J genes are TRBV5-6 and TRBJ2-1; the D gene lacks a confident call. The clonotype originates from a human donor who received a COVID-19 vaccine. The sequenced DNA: TGTGCCAGCAGCTTGCACATCTACAATGAGCAGTTCTTC. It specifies CASSLHIYNEQFF.